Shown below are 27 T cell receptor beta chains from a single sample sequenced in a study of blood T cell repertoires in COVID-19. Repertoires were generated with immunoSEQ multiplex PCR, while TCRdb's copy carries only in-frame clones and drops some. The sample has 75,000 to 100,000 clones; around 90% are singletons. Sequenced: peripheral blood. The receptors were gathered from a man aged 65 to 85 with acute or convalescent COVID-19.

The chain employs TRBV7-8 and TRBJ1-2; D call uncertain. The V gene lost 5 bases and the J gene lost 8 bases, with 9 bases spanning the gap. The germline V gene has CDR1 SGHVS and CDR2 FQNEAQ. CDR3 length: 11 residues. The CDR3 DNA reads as TGTGCCAGCAGCCCCTCGGGGGGCTACACCTTC. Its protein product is CASSPSGGYTF.

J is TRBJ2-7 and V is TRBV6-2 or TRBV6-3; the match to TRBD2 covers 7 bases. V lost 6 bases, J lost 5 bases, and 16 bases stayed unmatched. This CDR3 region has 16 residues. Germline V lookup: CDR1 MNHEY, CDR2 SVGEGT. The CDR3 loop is CASSLPRGGSYNEQYF. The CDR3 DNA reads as TGTGCCAGCAGCCTACCTAGGGGCGGGAGTTACAACGAGCAGTACTTC.

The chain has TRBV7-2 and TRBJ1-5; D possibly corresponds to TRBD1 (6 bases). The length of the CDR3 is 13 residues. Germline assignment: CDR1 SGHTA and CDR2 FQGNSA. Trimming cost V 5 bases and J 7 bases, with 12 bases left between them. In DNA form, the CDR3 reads TGTGCCAGCAGCACCGAACAGGGCCAGCCCCAGCATTTT. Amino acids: CASSTEQGQPQHF.

CDR3 DNA: TGTGCCAGTAGCGATGGGTCTAGCGGGAACAATGAGCAGTTCTTC. Translating it yields CASSDGSSGNNEQFF. The chain has TRBV19 and TRBJ2-1; 9 bases line up with TRBD2. V gave up 6 bases and J gave up 5 bases; unmatched junction bases: 8. CDR1 and CDR2 (germline): LNHDA, SQIVND (reference sequence). The CDR3 covers 15 residues.

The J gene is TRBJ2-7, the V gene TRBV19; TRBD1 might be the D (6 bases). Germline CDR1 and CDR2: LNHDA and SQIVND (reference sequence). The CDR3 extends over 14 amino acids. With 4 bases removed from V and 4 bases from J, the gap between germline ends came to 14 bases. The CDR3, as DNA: TGTGCCAGTAGTAGGACAGACGGGGTTTACGAGCAGTACTTC. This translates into CASSRTDGVYEQYF.

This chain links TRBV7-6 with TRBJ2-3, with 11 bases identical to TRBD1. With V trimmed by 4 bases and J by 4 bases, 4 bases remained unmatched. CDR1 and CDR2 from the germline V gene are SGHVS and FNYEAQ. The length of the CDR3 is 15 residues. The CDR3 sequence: CASSSWTGGADTQYF. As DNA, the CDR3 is TGTGCCAGCAGCTCCTGGACAGGGGGCGCAGATACGCAGTATTTT.

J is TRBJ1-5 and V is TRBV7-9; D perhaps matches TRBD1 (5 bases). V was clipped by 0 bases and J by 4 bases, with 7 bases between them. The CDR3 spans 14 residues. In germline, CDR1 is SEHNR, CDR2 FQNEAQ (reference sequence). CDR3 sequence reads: CASSLAGRNQPQHF. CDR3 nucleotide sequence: TGTGCCAGCAGCTTAGCGGGGCGTAATCAGCCCCAGCATTTT.

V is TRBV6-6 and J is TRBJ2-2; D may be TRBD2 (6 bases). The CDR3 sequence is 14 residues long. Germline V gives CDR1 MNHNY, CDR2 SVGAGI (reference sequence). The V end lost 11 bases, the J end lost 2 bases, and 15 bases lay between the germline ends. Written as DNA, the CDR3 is TGTGCCGGGCGGGGCGAGAGAAACACCGGGGAGCTGTTTTTT. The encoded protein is CAGRGERNTGELFF.

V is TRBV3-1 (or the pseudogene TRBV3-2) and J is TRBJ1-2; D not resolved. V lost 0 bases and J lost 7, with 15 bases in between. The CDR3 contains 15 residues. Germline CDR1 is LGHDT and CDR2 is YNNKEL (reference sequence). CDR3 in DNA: TGTGCCAGCAGCCAAGAGGCGTGGACTGCTGGTGGCTACACCTTC. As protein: CASSQEAWTAGGYTF.

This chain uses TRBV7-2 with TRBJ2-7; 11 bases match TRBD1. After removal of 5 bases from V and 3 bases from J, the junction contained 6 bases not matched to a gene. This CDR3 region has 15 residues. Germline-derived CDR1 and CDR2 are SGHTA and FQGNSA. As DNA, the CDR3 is TGTGCCAGCAGCCCAACCGGGACAGGGGGCTACGAGCAGTACTTC. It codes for CASSPTGTGGYEQYF.

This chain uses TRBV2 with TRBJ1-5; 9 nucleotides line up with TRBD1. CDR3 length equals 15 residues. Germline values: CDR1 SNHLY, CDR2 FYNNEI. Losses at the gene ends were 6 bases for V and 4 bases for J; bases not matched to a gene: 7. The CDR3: CASRTGTGRNQPQHF. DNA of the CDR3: TGTGCCAGCAGAACCGGGACAGGGCGTAATCAGCCCCAGCATTTT.

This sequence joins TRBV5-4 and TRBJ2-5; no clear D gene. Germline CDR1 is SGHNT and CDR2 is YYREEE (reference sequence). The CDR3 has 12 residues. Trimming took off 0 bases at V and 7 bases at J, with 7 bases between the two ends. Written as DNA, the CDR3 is TGTGCCAGCAGCTTGGAAGCGCGGACCCAGTACTTC. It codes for CASSLEARTQYF.

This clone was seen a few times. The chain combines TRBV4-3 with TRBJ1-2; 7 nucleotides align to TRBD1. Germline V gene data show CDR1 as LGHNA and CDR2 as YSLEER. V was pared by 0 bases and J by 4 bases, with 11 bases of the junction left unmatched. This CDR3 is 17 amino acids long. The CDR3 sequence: CASSQDIQQGMGYGYTF. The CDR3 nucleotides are TGCGCCAGCAGCCAAGATATTCAACAGGGGATGGGCTATGGCTACACCTTC.

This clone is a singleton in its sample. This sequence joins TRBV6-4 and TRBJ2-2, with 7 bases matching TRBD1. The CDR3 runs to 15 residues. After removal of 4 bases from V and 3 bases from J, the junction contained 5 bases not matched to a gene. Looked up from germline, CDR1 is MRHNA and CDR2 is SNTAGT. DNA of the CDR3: TGTGCCAGCAGTGGCTCCACAGGGGACACCGGGGAGCTGTTTTTT. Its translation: CASSGSTGDTGELFF.

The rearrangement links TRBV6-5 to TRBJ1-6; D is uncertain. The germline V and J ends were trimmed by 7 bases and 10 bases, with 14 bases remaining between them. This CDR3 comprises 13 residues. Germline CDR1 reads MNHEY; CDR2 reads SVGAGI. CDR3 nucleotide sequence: TGTGCCAGCACTCGAGCGTGGGAGTCACCCCTCCACTTT. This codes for CASTRAWESPLHF.

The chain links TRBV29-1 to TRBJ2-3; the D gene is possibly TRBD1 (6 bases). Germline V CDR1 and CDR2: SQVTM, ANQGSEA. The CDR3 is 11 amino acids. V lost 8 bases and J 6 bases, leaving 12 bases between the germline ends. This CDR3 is CSIQGRDTQYF. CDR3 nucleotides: TGCAGCATACAGGGTCGGGATACGCAGTATTTT.

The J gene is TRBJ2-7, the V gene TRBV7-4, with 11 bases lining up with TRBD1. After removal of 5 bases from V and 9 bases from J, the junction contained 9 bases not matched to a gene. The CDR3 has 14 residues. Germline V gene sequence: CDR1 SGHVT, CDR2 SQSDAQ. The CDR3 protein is CASSPRTGGAGQYF. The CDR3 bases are TGTGCCAGCAGCCCTCGGACAGGGGGCGCAGGGCAGTACTTC.

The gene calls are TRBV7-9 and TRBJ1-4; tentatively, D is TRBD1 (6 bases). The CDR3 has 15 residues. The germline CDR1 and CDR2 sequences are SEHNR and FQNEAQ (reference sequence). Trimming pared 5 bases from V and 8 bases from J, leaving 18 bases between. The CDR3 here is CASSQSRARGEKLFF. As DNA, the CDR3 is TGTGCCAGCAGCCAAAGTAGGGCGAGGGGGGAAAAACTGTTTTTT.

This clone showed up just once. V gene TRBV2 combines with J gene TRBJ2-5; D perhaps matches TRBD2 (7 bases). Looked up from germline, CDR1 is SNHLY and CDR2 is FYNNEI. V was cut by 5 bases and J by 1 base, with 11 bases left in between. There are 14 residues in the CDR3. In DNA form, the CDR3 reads TGTGCCAGCAGTTACCGGGGGGCCCAAGAGACCCAGTACTTC. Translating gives CASSYRGAQETQYF.

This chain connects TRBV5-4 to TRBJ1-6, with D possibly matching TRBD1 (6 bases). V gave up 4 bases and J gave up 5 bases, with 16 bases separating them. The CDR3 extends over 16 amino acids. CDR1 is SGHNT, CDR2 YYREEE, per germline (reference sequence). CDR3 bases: TGTGCCAGCAGCCGGGACATCGGGAGGGATAATTCACCCCTCCACTTT. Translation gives CASSRDIGRDNSPLHF.

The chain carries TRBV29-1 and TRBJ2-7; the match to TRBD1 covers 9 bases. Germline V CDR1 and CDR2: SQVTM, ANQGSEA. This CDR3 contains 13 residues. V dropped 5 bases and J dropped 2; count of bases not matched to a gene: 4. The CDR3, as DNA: TGCAGCGTTTGGACAGGGGAGACCTACGAGCAGTACTTC. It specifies CSVWTGETYEQYF.

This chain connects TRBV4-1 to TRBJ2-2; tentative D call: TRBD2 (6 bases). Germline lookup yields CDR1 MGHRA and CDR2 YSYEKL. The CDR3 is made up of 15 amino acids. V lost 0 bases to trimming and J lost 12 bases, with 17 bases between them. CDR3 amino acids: CASSQEFPGTGKLFF. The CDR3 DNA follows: TGCGCCAGCAGCCAAGAGTTCCCCGGGACTGGGAAGCTGTTTTTT.

The CDR3 here is CASSGLAGALSYNEQFF. CDR3 in DNA: TGTGCCAGCAGCGGACTAGCGGGAGCCCTCTCCTACAATGAGCAGTTCTTC. The chain links TRBV2 to TRBJ2-1; 13 bases line up with TRBD2. V trimming: 6 bases; J trimming: 0 bases; junction bases outside the gene matches: 5. This CDR3 contains 17 residues. Germline V gene data show CDR1 as SNHLY and CDR2 as FYNNEI.

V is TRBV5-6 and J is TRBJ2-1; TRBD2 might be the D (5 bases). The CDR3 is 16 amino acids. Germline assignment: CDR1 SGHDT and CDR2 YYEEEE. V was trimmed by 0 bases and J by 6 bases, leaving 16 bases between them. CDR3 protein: CASSLAPGRTTNEQFF. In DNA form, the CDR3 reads TGTGCCAGCAGCTTGGCTCCGGGAAGGACGACCAATGAGCAGTTCTTC.

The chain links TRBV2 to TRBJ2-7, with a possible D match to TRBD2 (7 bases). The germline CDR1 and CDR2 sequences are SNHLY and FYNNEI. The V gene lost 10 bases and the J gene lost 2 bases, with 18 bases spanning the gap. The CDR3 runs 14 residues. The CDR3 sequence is CATQRGTGTYEQYF. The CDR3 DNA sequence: TGTGCCACCCAGCGGGGCACAGGGACCTACGAGCAGTACTTC.

The CDR3 here is CASSPDRYNEQFF. CDR3 nucleotide sequence: TGTGCCAGCAGTCCAGACAGATACAATGAGCAGTTCTTC. V and J are TRBV3-1 (or the pseudogene TRBV3-2) and TRBJ2-1, with a tentative D call TRBD1 (5 bases). Germline V gene lookup returns CDR1 LGHDT and CDR2 YNNKEL (reference sequence). V lost 6 bases and J lost 4, with 10 bases in between. CDR3 length: 13 amino acids.

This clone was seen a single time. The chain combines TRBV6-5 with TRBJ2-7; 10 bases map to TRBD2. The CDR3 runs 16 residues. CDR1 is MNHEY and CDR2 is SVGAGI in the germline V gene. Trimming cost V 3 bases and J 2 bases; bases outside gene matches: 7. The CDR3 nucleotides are TGTGCCAGCAGTTATTTAACTAGCGGGAAACCCTACGAGCAGTACTTC. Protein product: CASSYLTSGKPYEQYF.